This T cell receptor (beta chain) was obtained from a study of PD-1 blockade in classical Hodgkin lymphoma. Regarding the study as a whole: The study reported lower baseline TCR diversity in newly diagnosed patients than in healthy donors. Any patient who commenced nivolumab under 1 year after ASCT was excluded.

As concerns this clone: Its antigen remains unknown.

Assay: immunoSEQ multiplex PCR; the TCRdb copy retains only in-frame clones and omits some. The repertoire holds roughly 50,000 clones, with over 70% as singletons. Every patient relapsed after autologous stem cell transplantation, and brentuximab vedotin exposure varied. Deletions cut 1 base from V and 6 bases from J, with 7 bases between. The CDR3 has 13 amino acids. In germline, CDR1 is MGHRA, CDR2 YSYEKL. Material: peripheral blood mononuclear cells (PBMCs), obtained at baseline. The chain joins TRBV4-1 to TRBJ2-1; D gene ambiguous. This sequence was found in a human donor with classical Hodgkin lymphoma. The CDR3 region is CASSQGGVNEQFF. The CDR3 bases are TGCGCCAGCAGCCAAGGGGGTGTCAATGAGCAGTTCTTC.